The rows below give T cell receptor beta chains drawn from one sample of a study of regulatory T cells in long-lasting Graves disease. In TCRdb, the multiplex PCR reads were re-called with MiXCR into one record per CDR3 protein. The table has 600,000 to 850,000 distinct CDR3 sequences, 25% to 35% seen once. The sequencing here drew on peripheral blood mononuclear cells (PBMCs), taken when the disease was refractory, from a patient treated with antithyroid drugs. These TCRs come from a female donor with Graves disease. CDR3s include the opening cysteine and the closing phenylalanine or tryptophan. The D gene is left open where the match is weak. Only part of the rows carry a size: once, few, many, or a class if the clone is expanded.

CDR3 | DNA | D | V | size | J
CASSYPGQGTGELFF | TGTGCCAGCAGTTACCCGGGACAGGGTACCGGGGAGCTGTTTTTT | TRBD1 | TRBV6-5 | - | TRBJ2-2
CASSFYGAQETQYF | TGTGCCAGCAGTTTTTATGGGGCTCAAGAGACCCAGTACTTC | - | TRBV27 | few | TRBJ2-5
CASSPPEASDGYTF | TGTGCCAGCAGCCCTCCGGAGGCTAGCGATGGCTACACCTTC | - | TRBV9 | few | TRBJ1-2
CSARWVLRGRNLKGYGYTF | TGCAGTGCTAGATGGGTATTGAGGGGGCGAAATCTTAAGGGGTACGGCTACACCTTC | TRBD1 | TRBV20-1 | - | TRBJ1-2
CASSFPGTTYGYTF | TGTGCCAGCAGTTTCCCCGGGACAACCTATGGCTACACCTTC | - | TRBV28 | many | TRBJ1-2
CAWSVGSNQPQHF | TGTGCCTGGAGTGTAGGTAGCAATCAGCCCCAGCATTTT | - | TRBV30 | - | TRBJ1-5
CASSAGGESQPQHF | TGTGCCAGTAGTGCTGGAGGGGAAAGTCAGCCCCAGCATTTT | - | TRBV19 | - | TRBJ1-5
CASSLEEAVMGEQYF | TGCGCCAGCAGCTTGGAAGAAGCGGTGATGGGGGAGCAGTACTTC | - | TRBV5-1 | few | TRBJ2-7
CSVVEGTEAFF | TGCAGCGTGGTGGAGGGGACTGAAGCTTTCTTT | - | TRBV29-1 | few | TRBJ1-1
CASRHRTTTNEKLFF | TGTGCCAGTAGACACCGGACGACTACTAATGAAAAACTGTTTTTT | - | TRBV19 | few | TRBJ1-4
CATYKGVSPNQPQHF | TGTGCCACCTATAAGGGGGTCTCTCCGAATCAGCCCCAGCATTTT | - | TRBV6-1 | few | TRBJ1-5
CASSLDRGSRGAFF | TGCGCCAGCAGCCTGGACAGGGGATCGCGAGGAGCTTTCTTT | TRBD1 | TRBV5-1 | few | TRBJ1-1
CAWSLQGLVGAFF | TGTGCCTGGAGTCTCCAGGGCCTGGTTGGAGCTTTCTTT | - | TRBV30 | few | TRBJ1-1
CSASGFSGTEAFF | TGCAGTGCTAGCGGGTTCTCCGGGACTGAAGCTTTCTTT | - | TRBV20-1 | - | TRBJ1-1
CASRTQSGPSGYTF | TGTGCCAGTAGAACGCAGAGCGGCCCGAGTGGCTACACCTTC | - | TRBV19 | - | TRBJ1-2
CALWPPGGYTF | TGTGCCTTATGGCCACCGGGTGGCTACACCTTC | - | TRBV30 | few | TRBJ1-2
CASNPIAGNTEAFF | TGTGCCAGCAACCCCATTGCGGGGAACACTGAAGCTTTCTTT | - | TRBV27 | - | TRBJ1-1
CATGTLASGANVLTF | TGTGCCACCGGGACACTAGCCTCTGGGGCCAACGTCCTGACTTTC | - | TRBV27 | few | TRBJ2-6
CASTIAGGQETQHF | TGTGCCAGCACCATAGCGGGAGGGCAAGAGACCCAGCACTTC | TRBD2 | TRBV13 | few | TRBJ2-5
CASSLLPNDQPQHF | TGCGCCAGCAGCTTGTTACCGAATGATCAGCCCCAGCATTTT | - | TRBV5-1 | - | TRBJ1-5
CASSPHGRDNIRYEQYF | TGTGCCAGCAGCCCCCATGGCCGGGACAATATTAGGTACGAGCAGTACTTC | - | TRBV11-2 | - | TRBJ2-7
CASSPFNSPLHF | TGTGCCAGCAGCCCATTTAATTCACCCCTCCACTTT | - | TRBV27 | many | TRBJ1-6